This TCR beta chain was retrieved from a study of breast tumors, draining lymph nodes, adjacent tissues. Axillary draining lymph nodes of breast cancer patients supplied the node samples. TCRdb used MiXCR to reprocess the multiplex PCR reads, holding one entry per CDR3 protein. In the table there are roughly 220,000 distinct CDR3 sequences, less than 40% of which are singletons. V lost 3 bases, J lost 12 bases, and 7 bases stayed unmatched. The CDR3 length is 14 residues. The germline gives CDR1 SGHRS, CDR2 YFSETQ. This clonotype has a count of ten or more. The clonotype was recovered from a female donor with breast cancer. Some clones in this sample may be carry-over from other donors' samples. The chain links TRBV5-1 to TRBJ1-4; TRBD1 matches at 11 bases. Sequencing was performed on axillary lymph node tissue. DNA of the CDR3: TGCGCCAGCAGCTGGACAGGGGGCGGTTATGAACTGTTTTTT. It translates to CASSWTGGGYELFF. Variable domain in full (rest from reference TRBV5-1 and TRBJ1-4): KAGVTQTPRYLIKTRGQQVTLSCSPISGHRSVSWYQQTPGQGLQFLFEYFSETQRNKGNFPGRFSGRQFSNSRSEMNVSTLELGDSALYLCASSWTGGGYELFFGSGTQLSVL.